These 28 T cell receptor beta chains came from one sample sequenced in a study of OX40 agonist ivuxolimab in advanced cancers. TCRdb keeps only in-frame clones here, not all; method: immunoSEQ multiplex PCR. Here the sample spans around 50,000 clones, around 84% being singletons. The specimen comprised CD4+ or CD8+ T cells sorted from blood, sampled in a trial of the OX40 agonist ivuxolimab. These receptor sequences come from an adult with an advanced solid tumor such as melanoma, head and neck, liver or kidney cancer.

V gene TRBV4-2 combines with J gene TRBJ1-3, with no clear D. Germline CDR1 LGHNA, CDR2 YNFKEQ. The length of the CDR3 is 12 residues. Trimming took 4 bases from V and 4 from J, leaving 5 bases between them. CDR3 coding DNA: TGTGCCAGCAGCCCTGTAGGAAACACCATATATTTT. Translating it yields CASSPVGNTIYF.

The rearrangement joins TRBV5-4 to TRBJ2-7; a possible D gene is TRBD2 (6 bases). V was pared by 0 bases and J by 2 bases, with 9 bases between. The germline CDR1 and CDR2 sequences are SGHNT and YYREEE (reference sequence). The CDR3 contains 14 residues. The CDR3 region has the DNA TGTGCCAGCAGCTTGGACGGGAGTCCCTACGAGCAGTACGTC. Translating gives CASSLDGSPYEQYV.

This clone has a single count. The chain uses TRBV4-1 and TRBJ1-6; no definite D call. Germline V gene lookup returns CDR1 MGHRA and CDR2 YSYEKL. V lost 4 bases and J 5 bases, leaving 12 bases between the germline ends. This CDR3 has 15 amino acids. The CDR3 DNA is TGCGCCAGCAGCCCAGTTCGGTCTAATAATTCACCCCTCCACTTT. This gives the protein CASSPVRSNNSPLHF.

The chain recombines TRBV4-1 with TRBJ2-1, with D possibly matching TRBD2 (6 bases). Germline CDR1 is MGHRA and CDR2 is YSYEKL. CDR3 length: 16 residues. Trimming removed 4 bases from V and 0 bases from J, with 13 bases in between. The CDR3 loop reads CASSRRDSSSYNEQFF. Written as DNA, the CDR3 is TGCGCCAGCAGCCGACGGGACTCGAGCTCCTACAATGAGCAGTTCTTC.

The chain's CDR3 is CASSVAEAGQAFF. The CDR3 DNA reads as TGTGCCAGCAGCGTAGCTGAGGCAGGGCAAGCTTTCTTT. The chain is built from TRBV9 and TRBJ1-1, with D possibly TRBD1 on 5 matching bases. V was clipped by 0 bases and J by 9 bases, with 12 bases between them. In germline, CDR1 is SGDLS, CDR2 YYNGEE. This CDR3 contains 13 residues.

The chain recombines TRBV29-1 with TRBJ2-2, with 10 positions matching TRBD2. The CDR3 runs 17 residues. V shed 4 bases and J 0 bases; nucleotides not matched to a gene: 8. In germline, CDR1 is SQVTM, CDR2 ANQGSEA. CDR3 in DNA: TGCAGCGTTGGGGTAGCGGGGGGACGTACGAACACCGGGGAGCTGTTTTTT. Encoded protein: CSVGVAGGRTNTGELFF.

This clone was found once. The gene calls are TRBV2 and TRBJ1-1; possibly TRBD1 for D (5 bases). The germline CDR1 and CDR2 sequences are SNHLY and FYNNEI. The CDR3 has 15 residues. Trimming left V 7 bases short and J 3 bases short, with 18 bases between. This chain's CDR3 is CASTPLGGDDTEAFF. DNA for the CDR3: TGTGCCAGCACCCCATTGGGAGGGGACGACACTGAAGCTTTCTTT.

The rearrangement links TRBV27 to TRBJ1-6, with 8 bases that match TRBD1. Germline V CDR1 and CDR2: MNHEY, SMNVEV (reference sequence). Trimming cost V 6 bases and J 7 bases; bases outside gene matches: 2. There are 13 residues in the CDR3. In DNA form, the CDR3 reads TGTGCCAGCAGACAGGGGGGGAATTCACCCCTCCACTTT. Its protein product is CASRQGGNSPLHF.

The J gene is TRBJ1-2, the V gene TRBV5-5, with TRBD1 matching 8 bases. Germline V CDR1 and CDR2: SGHKS, YYEKEE (reference sequence). Trimming cost V 3 bases and J 6 bases; bases outside gene matches: 7. The CDR3 runs 14 residues. In DNA form, the CDR3 reads TGTGCCAGCAGCTCCCGGACAGGGAGGGATGGCTACACCTTC. It encodes CASSSRTGRDGYTF.

V and J are TRBV4-1 and TRBJ1-2; possibly TRBD1 for D (5 bases). Germline V gene lookup returns CDR1 MGHRA and CDR2 YSYEKL. The CDR3 has 15 amino acids. Trimming took 2 bases from V and 6 from J, leaving 16 bases between them. The CDR3 is CASSQSPQGGDGYTF. The CDR3 DNA sequence: TGCGCCAGCAGCCAAAGTCCCCAGGGAGGCGATGGCTACACCTTC.

The CDR3 spells CASSQDPRYQGVPYEQYF. The CDR3 nucleotides read TGTGCCAGCAGCCAAGATCCCAGGTATCAGGGGGTTCCCTACGAGCAGTACTTC. The rearrangement joins TRBV14 to TRBJ2-7, with 7 bases identical to TRBD1. V lost 0 bases, J lost 2 bases, and 13 bases stayed unmatched. Germline assignment: CDR1 SGHDN and CDR2 FVKESK. The CDR3 sequence is 18 residues long.

This CDR3 is CSDRDPLGGYTF. CDR3 DNA: TGCAGCGACCGGGACCCCCTAGGGGGCTACACCTTC. The J gene is TRBJ1-2, the V gene TRBV29-1, with D maybe TRBD1 (5 bases). From germline, CDR1 is SQVTM and CDR2 ANQGSEA. The V gene lost 7 bases and the J gene lost 8 bases, with 17 bases spanning the gap. CDR3 length: 12 amino acids. The full variable domain, completed using reference TRBV29-1 and TRBJ1-2, is SAVISQKPSRDICQRGTSLTIQCQVDSQVTMMFWYRQQPGQSLTLIATANQGSEATYESGFVIDKFPISRPNLTFSTLTVSNMSPEDSSIYLCSDRDPLGGYTFGSGTRLTVV.

The table lists this clone with a count of one. V is TRBV27 and J is TRBJ2-3, with 13 bases aligning to TRBD2. The trim removed 2 bases at V and 2 bases at J, leaving 4 bases unmatched. The CDR3 contains 17 residues. CDR1 MNHEY and CDR2 SMNVEV come from the germline V gene (reference sequence). The CDR3 nucleotides read TGTGCCAGCAGTTTAGTGGGACTAGCGGGGCCCACAGATACGCAGTATTTT. It specifies CASSLVGLAGPTDTQYF.

The rearrangement links TRBV5-4 to TRBJ1-1, with unresolved D. V shed 4 bases and J shed 4 bases, with 11 bases lying between them. The CDR3 has 13 amino acids. The germline CDR1 and CDR2 sequences are SGHNT and YYREEE (reference sequence). CDR3 sequence (DNA): TGTGCCAGCAGCCAAGATGGCGGCACTGAAGCTTTCTTT. As protein: CASSQDGGTEAFF.

The chain is built from TRBV29-1 and TRBJ2-1; unclear D gene. This CDR3 is built from 10 residues. The V end was cut by 3 bases, the J end by 7 bases, with 4 bases between. Germline CDR1 is SQVTM and CDR2 is ANQGSEA. The CDR3 here is CSVDMNEQFF. For the CDR3, the DNA is TGCAGCGTTGACATGAATGAGCAGTTCTTC.

This clone is a singleton in its sample. This rearrangement joins TRBV11-2 to TRBJ1-3; D not certain. Trimming took off 5 bases at V and 0 bases at J, with 8 bases between the two ends. Germline V CDR1 and CDR2: SGHAT, FQNNGV. This CDR3 comprises 14 residues. The CDR3 DNA reads TGTGCCAGCAGCCCGGATAACTCTGGAAACACCATATATTTT. This translates into CASSPDNSGNTIYF.

The chain carries TRBV5-1 and TRBJ1-4, with 9 bases identical to TRBD1. CDR1 is SGHRS, CDR2 YFSETQ, per germline. V dropped 2 bases and J dropped 4; count of bases not matched to a gene: 12. The CDR3 length is 18 residues. CDR3 bases: TGCGCCAGCAGCTTTTCAGGACAGGGGACAGCGGATAATGAAAAACTGTTTTTT. Its translation is CASSFSGQGTADNEKLFF. Supplemented by reference TRBV5-1 and TRBJ1-4, the full variable domain reads KAGVTQTPRYLIKTRGQQVTLSCSPISGHRSVSWYQQTPGQGLQFLFEYFSETQRNKGNFPGRFSGRQFSNSRSEMNVSTLELGDSALYLCASSFSGQGTADNEKLFFGSGTQLSVL.

J is TRBJ2-2 and V is TRBV5-8; 8 bases line up with TRBD2. CDR3 length: 17 residues. Germline V lookup: CDR1 SGHTS, CDR2 YDEGEE. Losses at the gene ends were 4 bases for V and 4 bases for J; bases not matched to a gene: 12. The CDR3 coding sequence is TGTGCCAGCAGCCCCGCGATAGCGGGGTGGAGCACCGGGGAGCTGTTTTTT. It specifies CASSPAIAGWSTGELFF.

V gene TRBV6-1 combines with J gene TRBJ2-7; D is unresolved. CDR1 is MNHNS and CDR2 is SASEGT in the germline V gene. V dropped 4 bases and J dropped 5 bases, with 15 bases sitting between them. The CDR3 has 14 residues. CDR3 DNA: TGTGCCAGCAGTGTTGGCCAGGCGAGCGACGAGCAGTACGTC. Residues: CASSVGQASDEQYV.

The CDR3 DNA is TGTGCCAGCAGCCCAGCCCGGGGTTTGAACACTGAAGCTTTCTTT. As protein: CASSPARGLNTEAFF. This chain connects TRBV6-5 to TRBJ1-1, with D unclear. In germline, CDR1 is MNHEY, CDR2 SVGAGI. Trimming cost V 6 bases and J 0 bases, with 14 bases left between them. This CDR3 has 15 amino acids.

The chain combines TRBV7-6 with TRBJ2-7, with D unresolved. Trimming took 5 bases from V and 4 from J, leaving 18 bases between them. Germline CDR1 and CDR2: SGHVS and FNYEAQ. The length of the CDR3 is 15 residues. For the CDR3, the DNA is TGTGCCAGCAGCCCCAACCCCGTAGACATTTACGAGCAGTACGTC. It encodes CASSPNPVDIYEQYV.

The gene calls are TRBV5-5 and TRBJ2-7, with D possibly being TRBD2 (6 bases). The CDR3 is made up of 15 amino acids. Per germline, CDR1 SGHKS and CDR2 YYEKEE (reference sequence). V was cut by 0 bases and J by 3 bases, with 13 bases left in between. The CDR3 DNA is TGTGCCAGCAGCTTGGTTATCCTAGCGAACTACGAGCAGTACTTC. The encoded protein is CASSLVILANYEQYF.

The chain couples TRBV7-2 to TRBJ1-5, with D unclear. This CDR3 is 14 amino acids long. Germline V gene lookup returns CDR1 SGHTA and CDR2 FQGNSA. V shed 1 base and J shed 7 bases, with 11 bases lying between them. CDR3: CASSLEPGGQPQHF. Here the CDR3 DNA reads TGTGCCAGCAGCTTAGAGCCCGGAGGACAGCCCCAGCATTTT. Full variable domain (remainder filled in from reference TRBV7-2 and TRBJ1-5): GAGVSQSPSNKVTEKGKDVELRCDPISGHTALYWYRQSLGQGLEFLIYFQGNSAPDKSGLPSDRFSAERTGGSVSTLTIQRTQQEDSAVYLCASSLEPGGQPQHFGDGTRLSIL.

The chain carries TRBV19 and TRBJ2-3; D may be TRBD1 (5 bases). V lost 1 base and J 7 bases, leaving 9 bases between the germline ends. CDR1 and CDR2 (germline): LNHDA, SQIVND (reference sequence). The CDR3 is 13 amino acids. CDR3 amino acids: CASSIGGKNTQYF. For the CDR3, the DNA is TGTGCCAGTAGTATAGGGGGCAAAAATACGCAGTATTTT. The complete variable domain, with remaining parts taken from reference TRBV19 and TRBJ2-3, reads DGGITQSPKYLFRKEGQNVTLSCEQNLNHDAMYWYRQDPGQGLRLIYYSQIVNDFQKGDIAEGYSVSREKKESFPLTVTSAQKNPTAFYLCASSIGGKNTQYFGPGTRLTVL.

J is TRBJ1-5 and V is TRBV7-3; weak D call: TRBD1 (5 bases). Trimming took off 4 bases at V and 0 bases at J, with 16 bases between the two ends. CDR3 length equals 17 residues. Germline V gene data show CDR1 as SGHTA and CDR2 as FQGTGA. The CDR3 is CASSSSGPGYSNQPQHF. The CDR3 region has the DNA TGTGCCAGCAGCTCATCGGGGCCGGGTTATAGCAATCAGCCCCAGCATTTT.

This rearrangement joins TRBV27 to TRBJ2-5; D possibly uses TRBD1 or TRBD2 (5 bases each). This CDR3 has 14 amino acids. Germline CDR1 MNHEY, CDR2 SMNVEV (reference sequence). Trimming took 1 base from V and 5 from J, leaving 11 bases between them. As DNA, the CDR3 is TGTGCCAGCAGTTTATATCAGGGCGGGGAGACCCAGTACTTC. This translates into CASSLYQGGETQYF.

This clone was seen only once. This chain connects TRBV9 to TRBJ2-7; TRBD2 aligns across 9 bases. The tail of the sequence fits TRBJ2-5 better, so the J call may be wrong. The CDR3 is 16 amino acids. Germline-derived CDR1 and CDR2 are SGDLS and YYNGEE. CDR3 region: CASSTGLAPVTETQYF. In DNA form, the CDR3 reads TGTGCCAGCAGCACCGGACTAGCGCCCGTAACGGAGACCCAGTACTTC.

This sequence joins TRBV28 and TRBJ1-5; perhaps TRBD1 as D (5 bases). Per the germline V gene, CDR1 is MDHEN and CDR2 is SYDVKM. The CDR3 contains 14 residues. V lost 6 bases and J lost 0, with 9 bases in between. This chain's CDR3 is CASRPQVSNQPQHF. The CDR3 DNA is TGTGCCAGCAGACCACAGGTTAGCAATCAGCCCCAGCATTTT.